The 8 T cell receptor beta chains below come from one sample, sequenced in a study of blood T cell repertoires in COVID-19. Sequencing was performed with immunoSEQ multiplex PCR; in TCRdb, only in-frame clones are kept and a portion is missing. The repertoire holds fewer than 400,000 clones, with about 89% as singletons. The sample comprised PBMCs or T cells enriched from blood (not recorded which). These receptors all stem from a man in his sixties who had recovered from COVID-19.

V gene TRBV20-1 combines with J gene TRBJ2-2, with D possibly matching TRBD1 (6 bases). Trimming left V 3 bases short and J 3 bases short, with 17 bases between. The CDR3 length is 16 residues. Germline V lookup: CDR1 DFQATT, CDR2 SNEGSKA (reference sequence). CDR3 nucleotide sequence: TGCAGTGCTAGTGGTCGCCAGGGGTCCGACACCGGGGAGCTGTTTTTT. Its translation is CSASGRQGSDTGELFF.

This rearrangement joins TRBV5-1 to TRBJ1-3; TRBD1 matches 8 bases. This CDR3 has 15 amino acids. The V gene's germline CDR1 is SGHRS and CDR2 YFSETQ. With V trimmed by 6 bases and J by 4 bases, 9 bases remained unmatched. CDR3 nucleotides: TGCGCCAGCACGATCGGACAGGGCGGCGGAAACACCATATATTTT. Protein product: CASTIGQGGGNTIYF.

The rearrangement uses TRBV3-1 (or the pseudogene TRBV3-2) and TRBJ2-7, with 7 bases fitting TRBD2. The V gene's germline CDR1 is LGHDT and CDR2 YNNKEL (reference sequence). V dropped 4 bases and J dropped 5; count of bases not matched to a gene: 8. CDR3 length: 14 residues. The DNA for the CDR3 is TGTGCCAGCAGCCCTGGGACTATATCCCACGAGCAGTACTTC. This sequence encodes CASSPGTISHEQYF.

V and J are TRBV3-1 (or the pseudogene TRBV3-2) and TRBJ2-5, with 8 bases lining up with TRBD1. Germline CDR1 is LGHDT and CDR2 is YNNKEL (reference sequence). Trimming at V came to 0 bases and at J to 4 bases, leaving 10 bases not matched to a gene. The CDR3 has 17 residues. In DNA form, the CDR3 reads TGTGCCAGCAGCCAAGAGGTGACAGGGGTGTTTTCAGAGACCCAGTACTTC. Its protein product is CASSQEVTGVFSETQYF.

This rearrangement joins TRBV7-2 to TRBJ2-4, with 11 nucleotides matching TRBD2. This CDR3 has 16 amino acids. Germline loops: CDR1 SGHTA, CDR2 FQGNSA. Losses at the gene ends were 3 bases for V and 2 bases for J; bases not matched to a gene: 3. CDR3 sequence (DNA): TGTGCCAGCAGCTTCATGACTAGCGGGACCAAAAACATTCAGTACTTC. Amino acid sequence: CASSFMTSGTKNIQYF. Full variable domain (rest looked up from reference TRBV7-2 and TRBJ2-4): GAGVSQSPSNKVTEKGKDVELRCDPISGHTALYWYRQSLGQGLEFLIYFQGNSAPDKSGLPSDRFSAERTGGSVSTLTIQRTQQEDSAVYLCASSFMTSGTKNIQYFGAGTRLSVL.

Written as DNA, the CDR3 is TGTGCCAGCAGCGCCGGACTAGCGGGAGGGGGAGAGACCCAGTACTTC. Its protein product is CASSAGLAGGGETQYF. The chain combines TRBV7-6 with TRBJ2-5, with 15 bases that match TRBD2. The CDR3 consists of 16 residues. V was pared by 5 bases and J by 4 bases, with 5 bases of the junction left unmatched. Germline V gives CDR1 SGHVS, CDR2 FNYEAQ.

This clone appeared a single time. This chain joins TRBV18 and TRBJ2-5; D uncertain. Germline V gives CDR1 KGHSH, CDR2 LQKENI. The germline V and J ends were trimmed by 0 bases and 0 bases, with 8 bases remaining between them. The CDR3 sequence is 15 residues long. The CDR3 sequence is CASSPPSGHQETQYF. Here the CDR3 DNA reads TGTGCCAGCTCACCACCTTCGGGTCACCAAGAGACCCAGTACTTC.

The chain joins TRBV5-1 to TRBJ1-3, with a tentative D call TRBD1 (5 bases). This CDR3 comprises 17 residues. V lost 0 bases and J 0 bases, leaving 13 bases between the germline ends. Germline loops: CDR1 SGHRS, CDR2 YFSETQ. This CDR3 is CASSLVFQGNSGNTIYF. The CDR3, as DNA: TGCGCCAGCAGCTTGGTCTTCCAGGGCAACTCTGGAAACACCATATATTTT.